Following are 4 T cell receptor beta chains from one sample sequenced in a study of neurological immune-mediated disorders. The time point is: longitudinal time-point 1 (baseline). Each CDR3 protein gets one entry after TCRdb re-called the 5' RACE reads with MiXCR. Here the sample spans tens of thousands of distinct CDR3 sequences, around 2.9% being singletons. Sequenced: PBMCs. The receptor set was obtained from a woman in her sixties with multiple sclerosis.

Many counts were recorded for this clonotype. The chain carries TRBV30 and TRBJ1-4; no reliable D call. The CDR3 consists of 16 residues. The V end lost 4 bases, the J end lost 0 bases, and 15 bases lay between the germline ends. The V gene's germline CDR1 is GTSNPN and CDR2 SVGIG (reference sequence). CDR3: CAWTTAKTSTNEKLFF. CDR3 nucleotide sequence: TGTGCCTGGACCACCGCTAAAACATCAACTAATGAAAAACTGTTTTTT.

This clonotype was picked up many times. V is TRBV6-1 and J is TRBJ1-1; 7 nucleotides align to TRBD1. Unmatched junction bases numbered 3, after V lost 0 bases and J lost 8 bases. Per the germline V gene, CDR1 is MNHNS and CDR2 is SASEGT. The CDR3 length is 13 residues. The CDR3 spells CASSEAAQGEAFF. The CDR3 bases are TGTGCCAGCAGTGAAGCTGCACAGGGGGAAGCTTTCTTT.

This clonotype was seen once. The CDR3 protein is CASRLGQRKEQYF. The DNA of the CDR3 is TGTGCCAGCAGACTTGGACAGAGGAAAGAGCAGTACTTC. J is TRBJ2-7 and V is TRBV6-5; possibly TRBD1 for D (6 bases). The CDR3 contains 13 residues. V lost 6 bases and J lost 7, with 16 bases in between. Germline V lookup: CDR1 MNHEY, CDR2 SVGAGI.

This clonotype was counted at least ten times. The chain is built from TRBV7-9 and TRBJ1-1; 9 bases are shared with TRBD1. The V gene's germline CDR1 is SEHNR and CDR2 FQNEAQ (reference sequence). V lost 5 bases, J lost 0 bases, and 10 bases stayed unmatched. There are 17 residues in the CDR3. CDR3 bases: TGTGCCAGCAGCACCCTCTGGACAGGGGCGTTGAACACTGAAGCTTTCTTT. This encodes CASSTLWTGALNTEAFF.